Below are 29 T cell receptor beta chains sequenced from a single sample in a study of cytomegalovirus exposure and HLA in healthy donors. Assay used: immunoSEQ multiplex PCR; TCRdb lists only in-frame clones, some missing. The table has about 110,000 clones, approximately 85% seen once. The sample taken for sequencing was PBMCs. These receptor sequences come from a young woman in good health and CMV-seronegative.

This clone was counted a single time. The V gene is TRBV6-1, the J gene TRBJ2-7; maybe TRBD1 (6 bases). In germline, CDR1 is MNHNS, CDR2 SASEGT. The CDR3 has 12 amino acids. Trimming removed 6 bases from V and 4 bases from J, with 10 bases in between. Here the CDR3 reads CASRPGVYEQYF. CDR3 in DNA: TGTGCCAGCAGGCCAGGGGTATACGAGCAGTACTTC.

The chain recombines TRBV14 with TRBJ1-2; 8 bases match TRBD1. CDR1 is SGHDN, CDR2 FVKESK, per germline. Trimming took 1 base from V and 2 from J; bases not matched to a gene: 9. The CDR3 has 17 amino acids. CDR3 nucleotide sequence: TGTGCCAGCAGCCAAGTCGGCAGGGGGCTAACGAACTATGGCTACACCTTC. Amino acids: CASSQVGRGLTNYGYTF.

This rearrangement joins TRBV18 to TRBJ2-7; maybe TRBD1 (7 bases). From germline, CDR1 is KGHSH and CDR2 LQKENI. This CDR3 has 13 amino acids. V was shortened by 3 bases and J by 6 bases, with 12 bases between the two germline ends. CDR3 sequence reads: CASSPGQGGEQYF. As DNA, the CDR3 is TGTGCCAGCTCACCCGGGCAGGGGGGCGAGCAGTACTTC. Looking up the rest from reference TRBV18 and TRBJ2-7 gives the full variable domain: NAGVMQNPRHLVRRRGQEARLRCSPMKGHSHVYWYRQLPEEGLKFMVYLQKENIIDESGMPKERFSAEFPKEGPSILRIQQVVRGDSAAYFCASSPGQGGEQYFGPGTRLTVT.

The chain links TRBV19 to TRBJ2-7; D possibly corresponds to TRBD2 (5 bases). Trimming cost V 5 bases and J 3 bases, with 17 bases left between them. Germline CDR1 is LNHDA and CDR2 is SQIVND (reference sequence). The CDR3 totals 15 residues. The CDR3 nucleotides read TGTGCCAGTAGTTGGACGGCCGAGAGGGACTACGAGCAGTACTTC. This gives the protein CASSWTAERDYEQYF.

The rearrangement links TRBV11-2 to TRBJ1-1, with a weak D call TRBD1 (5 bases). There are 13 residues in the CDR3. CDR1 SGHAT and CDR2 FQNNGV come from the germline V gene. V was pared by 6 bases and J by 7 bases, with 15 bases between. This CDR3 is CASRGGGPLEAFF. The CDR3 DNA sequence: TGTGCCAGCAGGGGGGGTGGACCCCTTGAAGCTTTCTTT. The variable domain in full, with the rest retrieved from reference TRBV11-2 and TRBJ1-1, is EAGVAQSPRYKIIEKRQSVAFWCNPISGHATLYWYQQILGQGPKLLIQFQNNGVVDDSQLPKDRFSAERLKGVDSTLKIQPAKLEDSAVYLCASRGGGPLEAFFGQGTRLTVV.

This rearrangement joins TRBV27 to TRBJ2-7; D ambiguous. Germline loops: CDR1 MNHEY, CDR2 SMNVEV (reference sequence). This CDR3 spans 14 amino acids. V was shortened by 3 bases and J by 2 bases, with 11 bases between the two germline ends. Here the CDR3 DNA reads TGTGCCAGCAGTTTGTTAAACAGAGCCTACGAGCAGTACTTC. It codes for CASSLLNRAYEQYF.

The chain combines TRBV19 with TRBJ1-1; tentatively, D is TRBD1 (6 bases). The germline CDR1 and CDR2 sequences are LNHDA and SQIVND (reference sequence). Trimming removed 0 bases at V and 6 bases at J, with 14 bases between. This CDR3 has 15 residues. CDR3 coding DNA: TGTGCCAGTAGTATAGATCCCTACAGGGTCGCTGAAGCTTTCTTT. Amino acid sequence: CASSIDPYRVAEAFF.

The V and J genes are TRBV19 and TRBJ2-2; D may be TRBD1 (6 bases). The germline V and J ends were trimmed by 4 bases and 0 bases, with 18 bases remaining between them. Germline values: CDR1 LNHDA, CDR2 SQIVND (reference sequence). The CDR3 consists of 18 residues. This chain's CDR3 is CASSRRRPGTTNTGELFF. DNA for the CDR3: TGTGCCAGTAGTAGGCGCCGGCCCGGGACAACGAACACCGGGGAGCTGTTTTTT.

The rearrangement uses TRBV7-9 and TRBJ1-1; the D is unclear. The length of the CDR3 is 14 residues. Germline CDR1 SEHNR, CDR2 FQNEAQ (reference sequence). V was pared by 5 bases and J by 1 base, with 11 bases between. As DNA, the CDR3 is TGTGCCAGCAGCCCCACAAACGAGAACACTGAAGCTTTCTTT. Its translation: CASSPTNENTEAFF.

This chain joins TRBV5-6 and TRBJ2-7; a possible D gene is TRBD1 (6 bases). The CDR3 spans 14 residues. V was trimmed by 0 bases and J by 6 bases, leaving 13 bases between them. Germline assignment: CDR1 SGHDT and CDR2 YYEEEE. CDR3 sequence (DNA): TGTGCCAGCAGCTTGGAGGGGGTGACGCGCGAGCAGTACTTC. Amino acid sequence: CASSLEGVTREQYF.

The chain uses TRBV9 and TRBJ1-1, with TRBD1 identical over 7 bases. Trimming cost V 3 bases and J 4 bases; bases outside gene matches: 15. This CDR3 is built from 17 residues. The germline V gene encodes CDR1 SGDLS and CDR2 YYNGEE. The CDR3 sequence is CASSGSSYRGPVTEAFF. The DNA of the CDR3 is TGTGCCAGCAGCGGTAGCTCTTATAGGGGGCCAGTCACTGAAGCTTTCTTT.

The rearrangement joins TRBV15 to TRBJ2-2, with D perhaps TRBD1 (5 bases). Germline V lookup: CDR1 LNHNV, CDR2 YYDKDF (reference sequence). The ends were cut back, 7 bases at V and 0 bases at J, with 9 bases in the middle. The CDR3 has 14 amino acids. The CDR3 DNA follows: TGTGCCACCACTAGGGGCGCGAACACCGGGGAGCTGTTTTTT. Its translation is CATTRGANTGELFF.

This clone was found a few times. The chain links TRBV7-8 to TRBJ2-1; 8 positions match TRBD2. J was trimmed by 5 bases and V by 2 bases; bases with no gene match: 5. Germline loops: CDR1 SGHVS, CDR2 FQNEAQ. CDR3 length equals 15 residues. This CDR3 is CASSLILAGNNEQFF. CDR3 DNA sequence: TGTGCCAGCAGCTTAATATTAGCGGGAAACAATGAGCAGTTCTTC.

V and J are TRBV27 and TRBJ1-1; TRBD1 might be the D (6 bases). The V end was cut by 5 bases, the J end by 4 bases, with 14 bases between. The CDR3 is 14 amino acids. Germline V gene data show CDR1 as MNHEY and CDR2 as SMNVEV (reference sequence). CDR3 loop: CASSLGRGGTEAFF. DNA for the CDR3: TGTGCCAGCAGTCTTGGGAGAGGGGGCACTGAAGCTTTCTTT.

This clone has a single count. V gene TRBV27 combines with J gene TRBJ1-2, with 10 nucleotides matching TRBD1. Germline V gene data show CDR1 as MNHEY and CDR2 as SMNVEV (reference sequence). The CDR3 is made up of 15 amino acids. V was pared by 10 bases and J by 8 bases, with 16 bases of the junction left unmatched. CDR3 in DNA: TGTGCCACGTCGTCGCCGAGCCGGGACAGGGGCGGCTACACCTTC. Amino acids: CATSSPSRDRGGYTF.

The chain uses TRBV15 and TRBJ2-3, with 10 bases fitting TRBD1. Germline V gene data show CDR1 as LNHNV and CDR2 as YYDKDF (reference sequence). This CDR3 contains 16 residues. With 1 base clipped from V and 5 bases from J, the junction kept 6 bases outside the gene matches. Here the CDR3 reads CATSRGQGAIEDTQYF. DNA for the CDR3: TGTGCCACCAGCAGAGGACAGGGGGCCATTGAAGATACGCAGTATTTT.

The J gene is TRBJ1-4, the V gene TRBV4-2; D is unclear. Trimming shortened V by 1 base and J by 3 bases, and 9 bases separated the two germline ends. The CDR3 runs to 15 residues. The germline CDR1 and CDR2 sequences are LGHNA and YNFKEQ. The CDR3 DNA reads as TGTGCCAGCAGCCAAGGAGAAGCGTCTAATGAAAAACTGTTTTTT. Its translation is CASSQGEASNEKLFF.

This CDR3 is CASSYARQGADTGELFF. The CDR3 region has the DNA TGTGCCAGCAGCTACGCCAGACAGGGGGCTGACACCGGGGAGCTGTTTTTT. The rearrangement links TRBV7-9 to TRBJ2-2; 10 positions match TRBD1. Germline values: CDR1 SEHNR, CDR2 FQNEAQ (reference sequence). Trimming took 4 bases from V and 3 from J; bases not matched to a gene: 8. The CDR3 runs to 17 residues.

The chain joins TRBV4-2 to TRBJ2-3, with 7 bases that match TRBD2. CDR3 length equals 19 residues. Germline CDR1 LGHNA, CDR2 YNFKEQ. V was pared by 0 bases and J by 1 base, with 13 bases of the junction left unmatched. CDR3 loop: CASSQDWLADPTGTDTQYF. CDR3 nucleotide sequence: TGTGCCAGCAGCCAAGATTGGCTAGCGGACCCCACTGGCACAGATACGCAGTATTTT.

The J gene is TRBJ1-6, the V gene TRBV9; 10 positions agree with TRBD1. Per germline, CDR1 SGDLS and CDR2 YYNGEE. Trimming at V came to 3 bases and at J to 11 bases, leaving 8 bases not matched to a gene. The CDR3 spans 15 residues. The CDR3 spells CASSATGGAVTPLHF. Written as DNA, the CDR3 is TGTGCCAGCAGCGCGACAGGGGGCGCGGTAACACCCCTCCACTTT.

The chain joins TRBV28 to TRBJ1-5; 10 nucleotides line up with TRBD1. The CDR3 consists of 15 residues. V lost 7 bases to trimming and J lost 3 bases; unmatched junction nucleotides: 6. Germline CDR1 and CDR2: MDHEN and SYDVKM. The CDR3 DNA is TGTGCCAGCATCCCCGGGACAGGGGTCAATCAGCCCCAGCATTTT. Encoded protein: CASIPGTGVNQPQHF.

In nucleotides, the CDR3 is TGTGCCAGCAGATACAGGCGGAGAGAGACCCAGTACTTC. Translated: CASRYRRRETQYF. This chain links TRBV6-5 with TRBJ2-5; a weak D match, TRBD1 (5 bases). This CDR3 spans 13 amino acids. Germline CDR1 MNHEY, CDR2 SVGAGI. Trimming stripped 6 bases from V and 4 bases from J, with 12 bases between.

The CDR3 DNA reads as TGTGCCAGCACCCCGCCTGTGGCTAGCCCCGCAAGTGATACGCAGTATTTT. This encodes CASTPPVASPASDTQYF. J is TRBJ2-3 and V is TRBV2; tentatively, D is TRBD2 (5 bases). The germline V gene has CDR1 SNHLY and CDR2 FYNNEI. Deletions cut 7 bases from V and 6 bases from J, with 26 bases between. The CDR3 is 17 residues long.

The CDR3 DNA is TGCGCCAGCAGTTCCCTTCCCTACGAGCAGTACTTC. It yields the protein CASSSLPYEQYF. The rearrangement links TRBV10-2 to TRBJ2-7; the D is unclear. Trimming removed 5 bases at V and 2 bases at J, with 7 bases between. CDR1 is WSHSY, CDR2 SAAADI, per germline. This CDR3 contains 12 residues.

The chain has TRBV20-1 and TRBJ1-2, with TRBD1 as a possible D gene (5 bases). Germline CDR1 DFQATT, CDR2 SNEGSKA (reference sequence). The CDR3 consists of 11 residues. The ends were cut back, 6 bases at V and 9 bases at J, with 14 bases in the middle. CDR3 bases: TGCAGTGCCGAAGGGGTGGGGAGCTACACCTTC. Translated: CSAEGVGSYTF.

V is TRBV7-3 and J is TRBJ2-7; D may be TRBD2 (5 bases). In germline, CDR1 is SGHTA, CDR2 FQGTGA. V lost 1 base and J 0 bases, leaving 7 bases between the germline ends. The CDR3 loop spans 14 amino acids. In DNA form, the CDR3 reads TGTGCCAGCAGCTTAATGGGGAGCTCCTACGAGCAGTACTTC. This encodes CASSLMGSSYEQYF.

CDR3 loop: CASTDGRSGPQETQYF. The CDR3 DNA reads as TGTGCCAGCACCGACGGGCGTAGCGGGCCTCAAGAGACCCAGTACTTC. The V gene is TRBV25-1, the J gene TRBJ2-5, with 7 bases that match TRBD2. After removal of 7 bases from V and 2 bases from J, the junction contained 13 bases not matched to a gene. Looked up from germline, CDR1 is MGHDK and CDR2 is SYGVNS. The length of the CDR3 is 16 residues.

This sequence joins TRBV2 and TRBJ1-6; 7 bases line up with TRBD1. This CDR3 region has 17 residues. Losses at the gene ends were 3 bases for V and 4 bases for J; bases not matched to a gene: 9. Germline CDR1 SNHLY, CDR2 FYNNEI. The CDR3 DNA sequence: TGTGCCAGCAGTGACGACAGGGTCCCGAGGTATAATTCACCCCTCCACTTT. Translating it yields CASSDDRVPRYNSPLHF.

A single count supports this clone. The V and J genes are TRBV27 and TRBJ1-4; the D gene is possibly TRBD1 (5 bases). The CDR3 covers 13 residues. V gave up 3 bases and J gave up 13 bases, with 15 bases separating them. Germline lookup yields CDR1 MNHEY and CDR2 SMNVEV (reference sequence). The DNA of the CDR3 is TGTGCCAGCAGTTTCCTTCTCGGGGGGTCACTGTTTTTT. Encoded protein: CASSFLLGGSLFF.